This T cell receptor (beta chain) stems from a study of vaccination and CD4 T cells after COVID-19 (dated by TCRdb to the early 2020s). Looking at the study overall: The convalescent cohort comprised six males and four females, including two Hispanic individuals, seven Caucasians, two Asians and one multiracial person. In around nine COVID-19 convalescent patients and a few infection-naive healthy vaccine recipients, the spike-specific CD4+ TCR repertoire before mRNA vaccination was compared with the repertoire after mRNA vaccination. At the TCR clonotype level, an earlier paper using these donors assessed memory CD4+ T cell crossreactivity between SARS-CoV-2 and common cold coronavirus spike proteins. Each participant got two doses of either the Pfizer-BioNTech BNT162b2 vaccine (n=8) or the Moderna mRNA-1273 vaccine (n=2). Post-vaccine blood samples were taken a median of about 77 days after the second vaccine dose, with a range of about 12 to 250 days. Post-COVID blood samples from convalescent patients were collected a median of around 100 days after diagnosis, with a range of about 30 to 170 days. Control cultures received a CEFX viral epitope pool as the positive control, an HIV-1 Nef peptide pool as the negative control, or no peptide. Overlapping spike peptide pools from SARS-CoV-2 and from the common cold coronaviruses HCoV-NL63, HCoV-OC43 and HCoV-229E were used as culture stimuli.

Libraries were constructed by PCR. DNA from cultured CD4+ T cells was subjected to TCR sequencing with the Oncomine TCR Beta short-read assay at the Johns Hopkins FTIC core. The QIAamp micro DNA kit was used to extract genomic DNA from the cultured CD4+ T cells. The Oncomine TCR Beta libraries from cultured CD4+ T cells were pooled using unique dual indexes and then sequenced on an Illumina iSeq 100. The paper's processing steps were these. Non-productive sequences were removed, and CDR3s that did not start with C, did not end with F or W, or were shorter than 7 amino acids were discarded. Antigen-specific clonotypes were identified using the MANAFEST web application through comparison of peptide-stimulated wells with reference and other culture wells. An FDR below 0.05, an odds ratio above 5, and a productive frequency above 0.1% in at least two of three replicate wells were required for clones to be considered positive. Cross-reactive clonotypes were defined as significantly expanded in both SARS-CoV-2 spike wells and at least one common cold coronavirus spike condition. Similarity between CDR3 sequences was evaluated in R version 3.6.1 using Levenshtein distances (stringdist) and unrooted phylogenetic trees (ape). TCRdb passed the public sequencing reads through fastp at Q25 and MiXCR, retaining productive beta sequences. Records with the same CDR3 protein are collapsed into one entry carrying the most frequent genes and DNA. The V and J calls and clone size are TCRdb's, not the authors'. Here the sample has thousands of distinct CDR3 sequences; about 38% occur a single time. The ten largest clonotypes hold under 35% of the sample.

What the study reported, not specific to this receptor: Among convalescent patients, a median about 90% of the SARS-CoV-2-reactive clones seen after vaccination appeared only after vaccination, which suggests priming specific to the vaccine. The median count of SARS-CoV-2-reactive clonotypes went up from some 23 after infection to about 41 after vaccination, although the change was not significant. The study included relatively few convalescent patients and did not analyze early timepoints after natural infection. In convalescent patients, nearly all vaccine-specific clones (304 of 307) were found to be mono-reactive for SARS-CoV-2 spike rather than cross-reactive with common cold coronaviruses.

What the treatment or condition label conveys for this sample: roughly 11-day PBMC culture with coronavirus spike peptide pools or control peptides (ViraFEST assay). CD4+ T cells from unexposed donors were collected before the COVID-19 pandemic (2011-2018). The ViraFEST assay was used in the study, in which antigen-specific T cells were expanded with peptide pools and expanded clonotypes were subsequently identified by TCR sequencing. PBMCs were cultured at under 2.5 million per well in IMDM supplemented with around 5.5% human AB serum and about 10 IU/ml IL-2, with approximately 10 ug/ml peptide pools added. Half of the culture medium was replaced with fresh IL-2-containing medium on days 3 and 7. Once the cells had been in culture for 10 days, the EasySep CD4+ T cell isolation kit was used to isolate CD4+ T cells by negative selection. As cell numbers permitted, CD4+ T cells from unexposed donors were tested for reactivity to SARS-CoV-2 S and N and to four common cold coronavirus spike pools. Ficoll-Paque Plus gradient centrifugation was used to isolate PBMCs from whole blood, and the isolated PBMCs were then either used fresh or cryopreserved at -140C. Triplicate wells were generally used for each culture condition. Leukapheresis product for the unexposed donors was purchased commercially.

This clonotype has only a few counts. Its antigen is unknown. Base qualities were left out, and no much larger clone turns up one base away. The junction shows trimming of 4 bases on V and 7 bases on J, plus 13 bases between the germline ends. Counted from cysteine to phenylalanine, this CDR3 has 13 amino acids. Only the CDR3 region is kept as DNA, spanning 39 bases read in frame from base 1. Reading the germline V gene gives CDR1 MNHEY and CDR2 SVGAGI. The specimen was CD4+ T cells from blood, cultured in vitro. This sequence was found in a human donor in good health. The sequence joins TRBV6-5 to TRBJ1-2; 5 matching bases give a weak D call of TRBD1. The CDR3 reads as follows: CASSLGREGGYTF. The bases read TGTGCCAGCAGTTTGGGCAGGGAAGGTGGCTACACCTTC.